This T cell receptor beta chain was recovered during a study of T-cell memory formation after mild COVID-19. This clonotype was seen a few times. The target antigen is unknown. Trimming stripped 5 bases from V and 10 bases from J, with 22 bases between. The CDR3 has 15 amino acids. Whole-study results and caveats: Pre-infection memory contained some responding clones, which suggested that cross-reactive memory had joined.

One entry per CDR3 protein, called by TCRdb with MiXCR from the 5' RACE reads. The profile covers some 130,000 distinct CDR3 sequences, with about 16% appearing a single time and 14% taken by the ten largest. Sequencing was carried out using PBMCs or a T cell subset sorted from them (not recorded which). The receptor comes from an adult woman who had mild COVID-19 (a few samples of this study predate the infection). Cell type and time point are not known. This chain uses TRBV12-3 or TRBV12-4 with TRBJ2-3, with D perhaps matching TRBD1 or TRBD2 (5 bases each). The CDR3 bases are TGTGCCAGCAGTCCTGACAGACGGGACGGTGGGGCGCAGTATTTT. Residues: CASSPDRRDGGAQYF.